These T cell receptor beta chains were read from a single sample in a study of CD8 T cells in Susac syndrome. Using its own MiXCR run on the immunoSEQ multiplex PCR reads, TCRdb lists one record per CDR3 protein. The sample has roughly 400,000 distinct CDR3 sequences; more than 80% are singletons. Sequencing used CD8+ T cells from PBMCs. These receptor sequences come from a human donor with multiple sclerosis. Both conserved end residues are part of each CDR3. The order of the fields is D gene, J gene, V gene, clone size, CDR3 protein, CDR3 DNA. A D gene is named only where the DNA matches it firmly. Clone size is shown for a subset of rows, as once, few, many or a class of expanded clone.

TRBD2 TRBJ2-3 TRBV10-2 once CASRERGGRADTQYF TGCGCCAGCAGGGAGCGGGGGGGGAGGGCAGATACGCAGTATTTT
TRBD2 TRBJ2-1 TRBV12-3/TRBV12-4 . CASSITGTRGEQFF TGTGCCAGCAGTATCACCGGGACTAGGGGTGAGCAGTTCTTC
TRBD1 TRBJ1-2 TRBV6-5 . CASSYSQGLGGYTF TGTGCCAGCAGTTACTCACAGGGGTTGGGGGGCTACACCTTC
. TRBJ2-7 TRBV18 . CASSPYSYEQYF TGTGCCAGCTCTCCTTACTCCTACGAGCAGTACTTC
. TRBJ2-7 TRBV5-4 . CASSTAGSFSYEQYF TGTGCCAGCAGCACGGCCGGGTCCTTCTCCTACGAGCAGTACTTC
. TRBJ2-7 TRBV5-1 . CASSLAGGTLPYEQYF TGCGCCAGCAGCTTGGCCGGGGGCACGCTCCCCTACGAGCAGTACTTC
. TRBJ1-2 TRBV5-1 . CASSLEQSHYGYTF TGCGCCAGCAGCTTGGAACAGTCTCACTATGGCTACACCTTC
TRBD2 TRBJ2-7 TRBV3-1 . CASSQAGGSGDEQYF TGTGCCAGCAGCCAAGCGGGGGGATCCGGCGACGAGCAGTACTTC
. TRBJ2-7 TRBV5-1 . CASRDSAYKQYF TGCGCCAGCAGGGACAGTGCCTACAAGCAGTACTTC
TRBD2 TRBJ2-5 TRBV29-1 . CSAPGGGWTQYF TGCAGCGCCCCCGGGGGGGGCTGGACCCAGTACTTC
. TRBJ2-1 TRBV7-9 . CASSLIRQADNEQFF TGTGCCAGCAGCTTAATCCGACAGGCCGACAATGAGCAGTTCTTC
TRBD2 TRBJ2-3 TRBV27 . CASSLLAGFTDTQYF TGTGCCAGCAGTTTACTAGCGGGGTTCACAGATACGCAGTATTTT
TRBD1 TRBJ2-6 TRBV6-1 few CASSPGTGSGANVLTF TGTGCCAGCAGTCCCGGGACAGGCTCTGGGGCCAACGTCCTGACTTTC
. TRBJ2-2 TRBV6-4 . CASSATSSGSGELFF TGTGCCAGCAGCGCGACTTCCTCAGGGAGCGGGGAGCTGTTTTTT
TRBD2 TRBJ2-1 TRBV27 . CASSPTGLGFGEQFF TGTGCCAGCAGTCCCACGGGACTAGGCTTTGGTGAGCAGTTCTTC
TRBD1 TRBJ2-1 TRBV12-3/TRBV12-4 once CASSPQGWRSYNEQFF TGTGCCAGCAGTCCACAGGGGTGGCGGTCCTACAATGAGCAGTTCTTC
. TRBJ2-7 TRBV5-4 . CASTRFKGGIYYEQYF TGTGCCAGCACCAGGTTCAAGGGGGGCATTTATTACGAGCAGTACTTC
. TRBJ2-7 TRBV4-1 few CASSQDRASLWQYF TGCGCCAGCAGCCAAGATCGGGCCTCCCTTTGGCAGTACTTC
. TRBJ2-1 TRBV27 . CASSLSMTGNEQFF TGTGCCAGCAGTTTAAGTATGACAGGCAATGAGCAGTTCTTC
TRBD2 TRBJ2-3 TRBV12-3/TRBV12-4 . CASSSTSPSTDTQYF TGTGCCAGCAGTTCGACTAGCCCTAGCACAGATACGCAGTATTTT
. TRBJ1-2 TRBV4-1 once CASSQIRTGYGYTF TGCGCCAGCAGCCAGATCCGGACTGGCTATGGCTACACCTTC
. TRBJ1-1 TRBV12-3/TRBV12-4 . CASSLGYLSEAFF TGTGCCAGCAGTTTGGGCTATCTATCTGAAGCTTTCTTT
. TRBJ2-7 TRBV6-5 . CASSWRSSYEQYF TGTGCCAGCAGTTGGCGAAGCTCCTACGAGCAGTACTTC
. TRBJ2-5 TRBV30 . CAWRDGKETRYF TGTGCCTGGCGGGACGGGAAAGAGACCCGGTACTTC
. TRBJ1-1 TRBV3-1 . CASSQESFEYTEAFF TGTGCCAGCAGCCAAGAGAGCTTTGAATACACTGAAGCTTTCTTT
. TRBJ1-2 TRBV12-3/TRBV12-4 . CASSLGQDYYGYTF TGTGCCAGCAGTTTAGGGCAGGATTACTATGGCTACACCTTC
. TRBJ2-7 TRBV24-1 . CATSGPLGEQYF TGTGCCACCAGTGGACCGCTGGGGGAGCAGTACTTC
. TRBJ2-7 TRBV27 few CASSLGPRQTYEQYF TGTGCCAGCAGTTTAGGACCCCGACAGACCTACGAGCAGTACTTC
. TRBJ2-1 TRBV5-6 . CASSYNRDPQFF TGTGCCAGCAGCTACAACCGGGACCCGCAGTTCTTC
TRBD2 TRBJ2-5 TRBV11-2 . CASRPSGREGETQYF TGTGCCAGCAGACCCAGCGGGAGGGAGGGGGAGACCCAGTACTTC
. TRBJ2-1 TRBV5-4 few CASSFDRNSYNEQFF TGTGCCAGCAGCTTCGACCGCAACTCCTACAATGAGCAGTTCTTC
. TRBJ2-7 TRBV28 once CASNLQGSYEQYF TGTGCCAGCAACCTACAGGGCTCCTACGAGCAGTACTTC
. TRBJ2-3 TRBV4-1 few CASSQVLDTQYF TGCGCCAGCAGCCAAGTGCTAGATACGCAGTATTTT
TRBD2 TRBJ2-1 TRBV6-1 . CASSDTLAGGPGEQFF TGTGCCAGCAGCGACACCTTAGCGGGGGGGCCTGGGGAGCAGTTCTTC
TRBD1 TRBJ2-7 TRBV20-1 . CSAREPPPVTGGTYTYEQYF TGCAGTGCTAGAGAGCCACCCCCCGTAACAGGGGGCACTTACACCTACGAGCAGTACTTC
. TRBJ2-6 TRBV30 . CACPSSGANVLTF TGTGCCTGCCCTAGCTCTGGGGCCAACGTCCTGACTTTC
. TRBJ2-7 TRBV12-3/TRBV12-4 . CASSLGSSEPYEQYF TGTGCCAGCAGTTTAGGTTCTAGCGAGCCCTACGAGCAGTACTTC
. TRBJ1-4 TRBV12-3/TRBV12-4 . CASSAAEKLFF TGTGCCAGCAGTGCCGCTGAAAAACTGTTTTTT
. TRBJ2-7 TRBV20-1 . CSAGHPSTGVYEQYF TGCAGTGCTGGACACCCAAGTACGGGGGTCTACGAGCAGTACTTC
TRBD1 TRBJ1-3 TRBV6-1 . CATYPRGTETISSGNTIYF TGTGCCACCTACCCCCGGGGGACAGAAACCATCAGCTCTGGAAACACCATATATTTT
. TRBJ2-1 TRBV27 once CASSLKMGQGWSDEQFF TGTGCCAGCAGTTTGAAAATGGGTCAGGGTTGGTCCGATGAGCAGTTCTTC
. TRBJ1-4 TRBV12-3/TRBV12-4 . CASSLGPEKLFF TGTGCCAGCAGCCTCGGGCCTGAAAAACTGTTTTTT
. TRBJ1-1 TRBV11-2 . CASSLQQGNAEAFF TGTGCCAGCAGTCTTCAACAGGGAAACGCTGAAGCTTTCTTT
. TRBJ2-3 TRBV2 . CASSTGSTDTQYF TGTGCCAGCAGTACGGGAAGCACAGATACGCAGTATTTT
TRBD1 TRBJ2-7 TRBV7-2 . CASSLQGALYEQYF TGTGCCAGCAGCTTACAGGGGGCACTTTACGAGCAGTACTTC